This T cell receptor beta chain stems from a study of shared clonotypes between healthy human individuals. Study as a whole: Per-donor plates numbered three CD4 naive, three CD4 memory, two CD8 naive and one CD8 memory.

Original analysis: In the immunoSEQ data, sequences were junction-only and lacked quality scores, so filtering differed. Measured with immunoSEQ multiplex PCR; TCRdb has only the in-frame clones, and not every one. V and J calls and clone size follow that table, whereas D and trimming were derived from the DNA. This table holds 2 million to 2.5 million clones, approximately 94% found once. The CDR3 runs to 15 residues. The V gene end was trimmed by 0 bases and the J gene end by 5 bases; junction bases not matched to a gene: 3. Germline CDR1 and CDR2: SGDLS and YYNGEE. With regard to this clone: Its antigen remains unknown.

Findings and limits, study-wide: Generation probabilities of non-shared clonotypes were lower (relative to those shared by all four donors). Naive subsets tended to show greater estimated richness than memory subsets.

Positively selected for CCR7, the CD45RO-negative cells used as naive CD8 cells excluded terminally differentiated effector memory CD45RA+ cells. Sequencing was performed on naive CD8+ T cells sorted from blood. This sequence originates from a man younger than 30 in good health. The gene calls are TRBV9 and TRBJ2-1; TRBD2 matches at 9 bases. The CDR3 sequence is CASSVELAGDNEQFF. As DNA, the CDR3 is TGTGCCAGCAGCGTAGAACTAGCGGGTGACAATGAGCAGTTCTTC.